Listed here is a single T cell receptor (beta chain). This clone was seen only once. The clone's antigen remains unknown. The sample holds no much larger clone one base away, and base qualities are not on file. The sample originates from a study of shared clonotypes between healthy human individuals (dated by TCRdb to the early 2020s). Study-wide context: A few men and a couple of women, aged 18 to 49 years, made up the cohort. For each donor, three plates each were used for CD4 naive and CD4 memory, two plates were used for CD8 naive, and one plate was used for CD8 memory. Each donor's leukapheresis produced roughly between about 0.8 and 10 billion PBMCs. Different laboratories and diverse techniques were used to prepare libraries and sequence TCR repertoires, to increase sequencing depth and limit assay-specific biases. Blood TCR repertoires of roughly five healthy adults were deeply sequenced to estimate repertoire size and the extent of clonotype sharing between individuals.

The research as a whole found: Sampling was restricted to blood, and TCR repertoires in tissues likely differ from the TCR repertoires found in blood. Pairwise subsampling led to the expectation that sequencing depth would affect the degree of clonotype sharing among donors. Even with the large sequencing depth, rarefaction of the sorted-subset datasets indicated that sequencing was incomplete. Because the study included only a small number of donors, the genetic and exposure-history diversity represented was limited. Across four donors, around 5% of naive CD4, roughly 3.3% of naive CD8, 2.3% of memory CD4, and approximately 0.42% of memory CD8 clonotypes were shared. Estimated clonotype richness was generally larger for naive than for memory subsets. Compared with non-shared clonotypes, clonotypes shared by all four sorted-subset donors had higher generation probabilities.

Using the deep immunoSEQ assay, multiplex PCR amplified TCR CDR3 regions from genomic DNA. Extracted genomic DNA from each cell subset was distributed evenly across all wells of several immunoSEQ 96-well plates, and each plate was treated as a replicate. For sorted subsets, 200 to 250 ng genomic DNA, equal to 25,000 to 35,000 T cell genomes, was loaded into each replicate PCR. The purified libraries were quantified using a Qubit 3.0 fluorometer, sized with a Bioanalyzer 2100, and then quantified again using the KAPA Library Quantification kit. Every immunoSEQ 96-well plate was sequenced on a separate single-read 150-cycle Illumina NextSeq 550 flow cell. As for the authors' bioinformatics: The immunoSEQ output contained only junctional sequences without quality scores, so filtering could not match that applied to full-length reads. To assign V/J genes and CDR3, sequences were annotated using PyIR, a Python wrapper for IgBLAST v1.9, with IMGT germline references. Reads were filtered out if the reads had weak V/J assignments (E-value above 1e-6), no CDR3, stop codons, out-of-frame junctions, or ambiguous translated residues. A V3J clonotype was defined by an identical inferred V gene, J gene, and CDR3 amino acid sequence. Percentage overlap between repertoires was calculated by dividing the number of shared unique clonotypes by the size of the smaller repertoire. RTK rarefaction, the Chao1 estimator, and Recon v2.1 estimates of unobserved clonotypes were used to assess repertoire richness. Generation probabilities were computed with OLGA for all TCRbeta clonotypes obtained by the gDNA method from a handful of donors. This is the immuneACCESS table as TCRdb keeps it, with only in-frame sequences that have V and J called. A part of the clones is gone; compared with another copy, unresolved V genes explain less than half, and the rest is unexplained. The D gene and trimming were derived from the DNA, and the V and J assignments and clone size from that table. This sample comprises approximately 600,000 clones, about 95% of them detected only once. The ten largest make up approximately 0.11% of the sample.

CD8 naive samples were obtained by positive selection for CCR7 among CD45RO-negative cells, yielding a CD45RA+CCR7+ population from which TemRA cells were excluded. Donors were healthy HIV-negative adults with no recently reported acute infections or vaccinations. Only Caucasian adults living in Nashville, Tennessee, USA were represented among the donors. Blood was collected by leukapheresis, and PBMCs were isolated by Ficoll-Histopaque density gradient centrifugation and then cryopreserved in liquid nitrogen vapor phase. Analytical flow cytometry was used to check the purity and quantity of each magnetically sorted T cell population. Genomic DNA was isolated from each sorted fraction and quantified by UV absorbance on a Nanodrop 2000c. The TCR was taken from a woman in her 30s in good health. Sequencing input: naive CD8+ T cells sorted from blood. What the cell subset or site label conveys for this sample: CD45RA+CCR7+.

The DNA sequence reads TGTGCCAGCAGCTTGGCTCAGGACGGAGACCTTAGGTGCGAGCAGTACTTC. Translated, it gives CASSLAQDGDLRCEQYF. The rearrangement joined TRBV5-6 to TRBJ2-7, with no confident D gene call. CDR3 length: 17 amino acids, cysteine to phenylalanine. The read is trimmed to its CDR3 DNA, 51 bases read in frame from base 1. Via the germline V gene, CDR1 is SGHDT and CDR2 YYEEEE. The V and J ends are trimmed by 0 bases and 6 bases, leaving 22 bases between them.